The 21 T cell receptor beta chains below come from one sample, sequenced in a study of blood T cell repertoires in COVID-19. Clones were sequenced by immunoSEQ multiplex PCR, and TCRdb holds only the in-frame ones, with some missing. The sample yields under 110,000 clones, 92% seen once. The sequenced material came from peripheral blood. The receptors were sampled from a man between 50 and 59 years old with active COVID-19.

V gene TRBV28 combines with J gene TRBJ2-3, with 7 bases lining up with TRBD2. CDR3 length: 16 residues. CDR1 and CDR2 (germline): MDHEN, SYDVKM. V lost 10 bases to trimming and J lost 5 bases; unmatched junction nucleotides: 18. CDR3 nucleotides: TGTGCCACAAAATGGGGCGGGAGTTTAGTTTTAGATACGCAGTATTTT. It yields the protein CATKWGGSLVLDTQYF. The whole variable domain, filled in from reference TRBV28 and TRBJ2-3, reads DVKVTQSSRYLVKRTGEKVFLECVQDMDHENMFWYRQDPGLGLRLIYFSYDVKMKEKGDIPEGYSVSREKKERFSLILESASTNQTSMYLCATKWGGSLVLDTQYFGPGTRLTVL.

The rearrangement links TRBV7-2 to TRBJ2-5, with 9 nucleotides matching TRBD2. Unmatched junction bases numbered 3, after V lost 5 bases and J lost 2 bases. The CDR3 totals 14 residues. Germline CDR1 is SGHTA and CDR2 is FQGNSA. The CDR3 sequence: CASSNSGSQETQYF. The CDR3 DNA follows: TGTGCCAGCAGCAATAGCGGGAGTCAAGAGACCCAGTACTTC.

This sequence joins TRBV7-6 and TRBJ2-6; 9 positions match TRBD1. Germline-derived CDR1 and CDR2 are SGHVS and FNYEAQ. V trimming: 5 bases; J trimming: 0 bases; junction bases outside the gene matches: 11. CDR3 length: 19 amino acids. CDR3 protein: CASSPRPGQGSSGANVLTF. DNA for the CDR3: TGTGCCAGCAGCCCCCGTCCGGGACAGGGTTCCTCTGGGGCCAACGTCCTGACTTTC.

The V gene is TRBV6-5, the J gene TRBJ1-6; no definite D call. Germline values: CDR1 MNHEY, CDR2 SVGAGI. V was pared by 8 bases and J by 10 bases, with 15 bases between. The CDR3 is 13 amino acids. The CDR3 nucleotides are TGTGCCAGCTTCGGCTCCTTGGAGTCACCCCTCCACTTT. Translation: CASFGSLESPLHF.

The V call is TRBV5-6, the J call TRBJ2-5; 10 bases agree with TRBD2. Germline loops: CDR1 SGHDT, CDR2 YYEEEE. CDR3 length: 13 residues. Trimming took 4 bases from V and 5 from J; bases not matched to a gene: 2. The CDR3 is CASSKLAGETQYF. The CDR3 DNA reads as TGTGCCAGCAGCAAACTAGCGGGGGAGACCCAGTACTTC.

This clone appeared once. V usage is TRBV10-1 and J usage is TRBJ2-1; tentative D call: TRBD1 (5 bases). V lost 5 bases to trimming and J lost 7 bases, with 12 bases between them. The CDR3 contains 13 residues. Per germline, CDR1 WNHNN and CDR2 SYGVQD (reference sequence). CDR3 sequence (DNA): TGCGCCAGCAGTACTCCAGGGTGGAATGAGCAGTTCTTC. This translates into CASSTPGWNEQFF.

In nucleotides, the CDR3 is TGTGCCAGCAGTCCCCGTCAGGGGATTACCTACGAGCAGTACTTC. Translated, it gives CASSPRQGITYEQYF. This chain links TRBV6-6 with TRBJ2-7; D possibly corresponds to TRBD1 (6 bases). The CDR3 runs 15 residues. The germline gives CDR1 MNHNY, CDR2 SVGAGI (reference sequence). V lost 5 bases, J lost 2 bases, and 16 bases lay in between.

V and J are TRBV28 and TRBJ1-5; a weak D match, TRBD1 (6 bases). Trimming took 3 bases from V and 1 from J, leaving 13 bases between them. Germline V gene sequence: CDR1 MDHEN, CDR2 SYDVKM. The CDR3 has 16 amino acids. The CDR3 coding sequence is TGTGCCAGCAGTTTTCGGGCAGGGGCAAGCAATCAGCCCCAGCATTTT. It codes for CASSFRAGASNQPQHF.

The CDR3 region has the DNA TGTGCCAGCACCTCTTCCCCCGGGACTGAAGCTTTCTTT. Translation gives CASTSSPGTEAFF. The chain recombines TRBV11-2 with TRBJ1-1; D unclear. Germline CDR1 SGHAT, CDR2 FQNNGV. The CDR3 is made up of 13 amino acids. V lost 7 bases and J 5 bases, leaving 14 bases between the germline ends.

The J gene is TRBJ1-4, the V gene TRBV12-3 or TRBV12-4; D perhaps matches TRBD1 (5 bases). With 8 bases removed from V and 7 bases from J, the gap between germline ends came to 14 bases. CDR3 length: 13 residues. CDR3 nucleotides: TGTGCCAGCGGAACAGGCTACGGTGAAAAACTGTTTTTT. Amino acid sequence: CASGTGYGEKLFF.

The V gene is TRBV28, the J gene TRBJ1-1; perhaps TRBD1 as D (5 bases). Germline V gene data show CDR1 as MDHEN and CDR2 as SYDVKM. Deletions cut 1 base from V and 4 bases from J, with 13 bases between. The CDR3 consists of 15 residues. As DNA, the CDR3 is TGTGCCAGCAGTTTATCAGGGTATATGGGCACTGAAGCTTTCTTT. Translation: CASSLSGYMGTEAFF.

The chain joins TRBV1 to TRBJ2-7; whether TRBD2, the table's D call, matches the DNA was not checked. TRBV1 is assigned pseudogene status. This CDR3 comprises 10 residues. The CDR3 reads CLGGAGEQYF. The DNA for the CDR3 is TGCCTGGGGGGGGCGGGCGAGCAGTACTTC.

This chain connects TRBV5-1 to TRBJ2-1, with 9 bases matching TRBD1. The germline gives CDR1 SGHRS, CDR2 YFSETQ. V lost 4 bases and J lost 9; bases outside the gene matches: 8. This CDR3 spans 14 amino acids. The CDR3 region is CASSLGDRATEQFF. The CDR3 DNA follows: TGCGCCAGCAGCCTGGGGGACAGGGCCACTGAGCAGTTCTTC.

The CDR3 nucleotides read TGTGCCAGCAGTTCCCGCTCTAGCGGGAAGTACAATGAGCAGTTCTTC. Its translation is CASSSRSSGKYNEQFF. The rearrangement joins TRBV5-4 to TRBJ2-1; 9 nucleotides align to TRBD2. CDR1 is SGHNT and CDR2 is YYREEE in the germline V gene (reference sequence). This CDR3 region has 16 residues. Trimming removed 5 bases from V and 4 bases from J; junction bases left unmatched: 10.

The chain links TRBV28 to TRBJ2-7; 9 bases fit TRBD2. The CDR3 is 14 residues long. The V segment lost 3 bases and the J segment 4 bases; nucleotides outside the gene matches: 4. Germline V lookup: CDR1 MDHEN, CDR2 SYDVKM. The DNA of the CDR3 is TGTGCCAGCAGTTTGGCGGGAGGGCCATACGAGCAGTACTTC. This encodes CASSLAGGPYEQYF.

The gene calls are TRBV7-9 and TRBJ1-2; the match to TRBD1 covers 7 bases. From germline, CDR1 is SEHNR and CDR2 FQNEAQ (reference sequence). The V segment lost 3 bases and the J segment 5 bases; nucleotides outside the gene matches: 6. CDR3 length: 14 residues. This CDR3 reads CASSFDRARYGYTF. In DNA form, the CDR3 reads TGTGCCAGCAGCTTTGACAGGGCAAGGTATGGCTACACCTTC.

V gene TRBV6-6 combines with J gene TRBJ1-2; a possible D gene is TRBD1 (5 bases). CDR1 is MNHNY and CDR2 is SVGAGI in the germline V gene (reference sequence). CDR3 length: 14 amino acids. V lost 7 bases to trimming and J lost 2 bases, with 14 bases between them. The CDR3 region is CASMRQTLNYGYTF. The CDR3 region has the DNA TGTGCCAGCATGAGACAGACCCTGAACTATGGCTACACCTTC.

The V gene is TRBV3-1 (or the pseudogene TRBV3-2), the J gene TRBJ1-1; D might be TRBD1 (6 bases). Germline V gene data show CDR1 as LGHDT and CDR2 as YNNKEL (reference sequence). V shed 2 bases and J shed 0 bases, with 10 bases lying between them. The CDR3 loop spans 15 amino acids. The CDR3 here is CASSQIDRMNTEAFF. The CDR3 DNA sequence: TGTGCCAGCAGCCAAATTGACAGGATGAACACTGAAGCTTTCTTT.

CDR3 sequence (DNA): TGTGCCAGCAGTTACCAGGGTAACAATGAAAAACTGTTTTTT. Translating it yields CASSYQGNNEKLFF. The gene calls are TRBV6-2 or TRBV6-3 and TRBJ1-4; D might be TRBD1 (5 bases). The germline V gene has CDR1 MNHEY and CDR2 SVGEGT. The ends were cut back, 2 bases at V and 5 bases at J, with 9 bases in the middle. This CDR3 has 14 amino acids.

The rearrangement uses TRBV28 and TRBJ1-5; the D is unclear. Trimming took 3 bases from V and 5 from J, leaving 8 bases between them. CDR1 and CDR2 from the germline V gene are MDHEN and SYDVKM. The CDR3 covers 13 residues. CDR3 loop: CASSFGRDQPQHF. The CDR3 nucleotides are TGTGCCAGCAGTTTTGGGCGGGATCAGCCCCAGCATTTT.

The chain carries TRBV14 and TRBJ2-6; D gene ambiguous. The CDR3 consists of 15 residues. Trimming removed 5 bases from V and 0 bases from J, with 8 bases in between. The germline V gene has CDR1 SGHDN and CDR2 FVKESK. CDR3 nucleotides: TGTGCCAGCAGCAAACAATCCTCTGGGGCCAACGTCCTGACTTTC. This codes for CASSKQSSGANVLTF.